Described below is a single T cell receptor (beta chain) sequence and its context. Its specificity is unknown. Sequenced by immunoSEQ multiplex PCR; TCRdb stores in-frame clones only, minus some. The sample has 35,000 to 45,000 clones, about 82% seen once. This specimen comes from a study of OX40 agonist ivuxolimab in advanced cancers. Study at large: An anti-OX40 (CD134) antibody with agonistic activity, ivuxolimab, was administered to patients. Three patients showed partial responses: one hepatocellular carcinoma and two cutaneous melanoma cases.

V was pared by 5 bases and J by 6 bases, with 6 bases between. Germline lookup yields CDR1 MNHNS and CDR2 SASEGT. CDR3 size: 11 residues. Study-level results: Circulating CD4+ and CD8+ T cells showed clonal expansion by week 6 at 0.1 to 3.0 mg/kg.

The clonotype originates from an adult with an advanced solid tumor such as melanoma, head and neck, liver or kidney cancer. The V call is TRBV6-1, the J call TRBJ2-3; D remains ambiguous. The specimen was CD4+ or CD8+ T cells sorted from blood, collected in a trial of the OX40 agonist ivuxolimab. The CDR3 here is CASSFGDTQYF. The CDR3 coding sequence is TGTGCCAGCAGTTTTGGGGATACGCAGTATTTT.